Below, 22 T cell receptor beta chains from the same sample are listed, as sequenced in a study of PD-1 blockade in classical Hodgkin lymphoma. Only in-frame clones appear in the TCRdb table, and some are missing; sequencing was by immunoSEQ multiplex PCR. Of tens of thousands of clones in the sample, 82% were seen once. As for time point: cycle 4 day 1 (C4D1), after more than five weeks of nivolumab. Brentuximab vedotin exposure varied among the patients, all of whom had relapsed after autologous stem cell transplantation. The source material was peripheral blood mononuclear cells (PBMCs), sampled before the fourth cycle of nivolumab. The receptors derive from a human donor with classical Hodgkin lymphoma.

V usage is TRBV14 and J usage is TRBJ1-1; D gene unclear. The CDR3 spans 14 residues. The V end was cut by 8 bases, the J end by 10 bases, with 23 bases between. Per the germline V gene, CDR1 is SGHDN and CDR2 is FVKESK. For the CDR3, the DNA is TGTGCCAGCCGCTCCCTCAACGACGATGGGGTAGCTTTCTTT. The encoded protein is CASRSLNDDGVAFF.

The CDR3 loop is CASSAPGQGRHGYTF. CDR3 nucleotides: TGTGCCAGCAGTGCTCCGGGACAGGGGAGGCATGGCTACACCTTC. The chain links TRBV25-1 to TRBJ1-2, with 10 bases lining up with TRBD1. From germline, CDR1 is MGHDK and CDR2 SYGVNS. The CDR3 extends over 15 amino acids. Trimming cost V 4 bases and J 6 bases; bases outside gene matches: 8.

The chain joins TRBV5-1 to TRBJ2-2; weak D call: TRBD2 (5 bases). This CDR3 has 14 residues. Trimming left V 2 bases short and J 4 bases short, with 9 bases between. From germline, CDR1 is SGHRS and CDR2 YFSETQ. CDR3 residues: CASSFPRATGELFF. CDR3 coding DNA: TGCGCCAGCAGCTTCCCGCGGGCCACCGGGGAGCTGTTTTTT.

The J gene is TRBJ2-2, the V gene TRBV4-2, with a weak D call TRBD1 (5 bases). The germline CDR1 and CDR2 sequences are LGHNA and YNFKEQ. V lost 4 bases and J lost 8, with 23 bases in between. This CDR3 has 17 amino acids. CDR3 in DNA: TGTGCCAGCAGCCCAAAAGGGCCAGGGTTCGTTAGTGGGGAGCTGTTTTTT. Protein: CASSPKGPGFVSGELFF.

This chain connects TRBV2 to TRBJ2-5, with D perhaps being TRBD1 or TRBD2 (5 bases each). Germline-derived CDR1 and CDR2 are SNHLY and FYNNEI. This CDR3 contains 14 residues. Trimming pared 4 bases from V and 5 bases from J, leaving 14 bases between. The CDR3 sequence is CASSVGLWGETQYF. In nucleotides, the CDR3 is TGTGCCAGCAGTGTTGGACTTTGGGGGGAGACCCAGTACTTC.

The V call is TRBV11-3, the J call TRBJ2-7; D possibly uses TRBD1 or TRBD2 (5 bases each). Germline CDR1 reads SGHNT; CDR2 reads YENEEA. CDR3 length equals 12 residues. Trimming cost V 5 bases and J 8 bases, with 13 bases left between them. The chain's CDR3 is CASSRWDGKQYF. The CDR3, as DNA: TGTGCCAGCAGCCGATGGGACGGCAAGCAGTACTTC.

Concerning this clone: The same CDR3 arises from other DNA sequences in this sample as well. The chain links TRBV28 to TRBJ1-1; D ambiguous. The CDR3 is 11 residues long. Germline V gene lookup returns CDR1 MDHEN and CDR2 SYDVKM. Trimming stripped 5 bases from V and 1 base from J, with 2 bases between. The CDR3, as DNA: TGTGCCAGCAGTCGGAACACTGAAGCTTTCTTT. Translation gives CASSRNTEAFF.

The rearrangement uses TRBV5-1 and TRBJ1-5, with a tentative D call TRBD1 (5 bases). V lost 4 bases, J lost 8 bases, and 16 bases lay in between. The V gene's germline CDR1 is SGHRS and CDR2 YFSETQ. The CDR3 consists of 14 residues. The CDR3 DNA reads as TGCGCCAGCAGCCTGGTGGGGGGGACGGAGCCCCAGCATTTT. Translation gives CASSLVGGTEPQHF. Full variable domain (missing parts from reference TRBV5-1 and TRBJ1-5): KAGVTQTPRYLIKTRGQQVTLSCSPISGHRSVSWYQQTPGQGLQFLFEYFSETQRNKGNFPGRFSGRQFSNSRSEMNVSTLELGDSALYLCASSLVGGTEPQHFGDGTRLSIL.

This clone was seen only once. This chain joins TRBV4-2 and TRBJ2-3; TRBD1 aligns across 8 bases. V shed 4 bases and J 1 base; nucleotides not matched to a gene: 10. The length of the CDR3 is 17 residues. Germline assignment: CDR1 LGHNA and CDR2 YNFKEQ. The CDR3 DNA sequence: TGTGCCAGCAGCCCATCCCCCAGGGGGCAGGGCACAGATACGCAGTATTTT. It encodes CASSPSPRGQGTDTQYF.

The gene calls are TRBV6-5 and TRBJ1-6; possible D gene TRBD1, 6 bases. The germline V and J ends were trimmed by 2 bases and 10 bases, with 12 bases remaining between them. The V gene's germline CDR1 is MNHEY and CDR2 SVGAGI. CDR3 length equals 14 residues. The CDR3: CASSYQGPWSPLHF. The CDR3 bases are TGTGCCAGCAGTTACCAGGGGCCGTGGTCACCCCTCCACTTT.

This chain links TRBV4-1 with TRBJ2-1; 8 nucleotides line up with TRBD1. The CDR3 has 13 residues. V gave up 6 bases and J gave up 10 bases; unmatched junction bases: 8. Germline assignment: CDR1 MGHRA and CDR2 YSYEKL. CDR3 sequence: CASSPDRGREQFF. The CDR3 DNA reads as TGCGCCAGCAGTCCCGACAGGGGAAGGGAGCAGTTCTTC.

V usage is TRBV5-4 and J usage is TRBJ2-3; 7 bases line up with TRBD1. CDR3 length: 16 residues. The germline V gene has CDR1 SGHNT and CDR2 YYREEE (reference sequence). Trimming removed 6 bases from V and 3 bases from J; junction bases left unmatched: 13. CDR3 bases: TGTGCCAGCAACAGGGGAGAGGGGGCCGGGACAGATACGCAGTATTTT. Protein product: CASNRGEGAGTDTQYF.

The chain recombines TRBV7-6 with TRBJ1-1, with 8 bases aligning to TRBD1. J lost 1 base, V lost 5 bases, and 3 bases had no gene match. This CDR3 is built from 14 residues. The germline V gene encodes CDR1 SGHVS and CDR2 FNYEAQ. CDR3 loop: CASSAGTGNTEAFF. As DNA, the CDR3 is TGTGCCAGCAGCGCCGGGACAGGGAACACTGAAGCTTTCTTT.

V gene TRBV19 combines with J gene TRBJ1-5; tentative D call: TRBD1 (5 bases). V was pared by 5 bases and J by 1 base, with 12 bases between. Germline loops: CDR1 LNHDA, CDR2 SQIVND (reference sequence). The CDR3 runs 15 residues. CDR3 in amino acids: CASSLRGVSNQPQHF. The DNA of the CDR3 is TGTGCCAGTAGTCTGAGGGGAGTCAGCAATCAGCCCCAGCATTTT.

V usage is TRBV11-2 and J usage is TRBJ1-1; D is possibly TRBD1 (5 bases). Trimming took off 8 bases at V and 5 bases at J, with 9 bases between the two ends. This CDR3 contains 11 residues. Germline V gene data show CDR1 as SGHAT and CDR2 as FQNNGV. The CDR3 loop is CASAQGTEAFF. The CDR3 coding sequence is TGTGCCAGCGCCCAGGGAACTGAAGCTTTCTTT.

This clone was seen more than once but under ten times. The gene calls are TRBV19 and TRBJ2-3; 9 nucleotides line up with TRBD1. V dropped 4 bases and J dropped 0; count of bases not matched to a gene: 11. The CDR3 length is 18 residues. CDR1 and CDR2 from the germline V gene are LNHDA and SQIVND (reference sequence). CDR3 sequence reads: CASSTGQGGILSTDTQYF. CDR3 nucleotides: TGTGCCAGTAGTACGGGACAGGGAGGAATACTTAGCACAGATACGCAGTATTTT. The full variable domain, completed using reference TRBV19 and TRBJ2-3, is DGGITQSPKYLFRKEGQNVTLSCEQNLNHDAMYWYRQDPGQGLRLIYYSQIVNDFQKGDIAEGYSVSREKKESFPLTVTSAQKNPTAFYLCASSTGQGGILSTDTQYFGPGTRLTVL.

V gene TRBV5-3 combines with J gene TRBJ1-6, with 8 bases lining up with TRBD1. TRBV5-3 is an ORF; its function is uncertain. This CDR3 spans 13 amino acids. Trimming at V came to 2 bases and at J to 14 bases, leaving 6 bases not matched to a gene. CDR3 in amino acids: CARSFGQGNSLHF. CDR3 coding DNA: TGTGCCAGAAGCTTCGGACAGGGCAATTCCCTCCACTTT.

This chain uses TRBV9 with TRBJ2-3; 9 bases match TRBD1. CDR1 SGDLS and CDR2 YYNGEE come from the germline V gene. J gave up 1 base and V 4 bases, and 7 bases lay outside the gene matches. The CDR3 extends over 16 amino acids. The CDR3 sequence: CASSPGTGSGTDTQYF. CDR3 in DNA: TGTGCCAGCAGCCCCGGGACAGGGTCAGGCACAGATACGCAGTATTTT.

The chain carries TRBV7-8 and TRBJ1-1; D may be TRBD1 (6 bases). The CDR3 extends over 17 amino acids. V shed 3 bases and J shed 1 base, with 18 bases lying between them. Germline-derived CDR1 and CDR2 are SGHVS and FQNEAQ. The CDR3, as DNA: TGTGCCAGCAGCTTCCCCCGTTCCGGGGGGCGGAACACTGAAGCTTTCTTT. Amino acids: CASSFPRSGGRNTEAFF.

CDR3 protein: CASSAQARAIETQYF. CDR3 bases: TGTGCCAGCAGTGCCCAGGCCAGGGCTATAGAGACCCAGTACTTC. This sequence joins TRBV27 and TRBJ2-5; weak D call: TRBD1 (5 bases). V lost 5 bases and J lost 4, with 17 bases in between. CDR3 length: 15 residues. Germline V lookup: CDR1 MNHEY, CDR2 SMNVEV (reference sequence).

V and J are TRBV7-9 and TRBJ2-7; TRBD1 might be the D (6 bases). Germline values: CDR1 SEHNR, CDR2 FQNEAQ (reference sequence). This CDR3 spans 14 amino acids. Trimming removed 4 bases from V and 2 bases from J, with 12 bases in between. Here the CDR3 DNA reads TGTGCCAGCAGCTCAGACAGGATACCCTACGAGCAGTACTTC. This translates into CASSSDRIPYEQYF.

The chain combines TRBV7-2 with TRBJ2-7; 8 nucleotides line up with TRBD1. The CDR3 is 15 amino acids. V gave up 5 bases and J gave up 3 bases; unmatched junction bases: 9. CDR1 is SGHTA, CDR2 FQGNSA, per germline. Here the CDR3 DNA reads TGTGCCAGCAGCCCCGACAGGGGCAGATACTACGAGCAGTACTTC. As protein: CASSPDRGRYYEQYF.